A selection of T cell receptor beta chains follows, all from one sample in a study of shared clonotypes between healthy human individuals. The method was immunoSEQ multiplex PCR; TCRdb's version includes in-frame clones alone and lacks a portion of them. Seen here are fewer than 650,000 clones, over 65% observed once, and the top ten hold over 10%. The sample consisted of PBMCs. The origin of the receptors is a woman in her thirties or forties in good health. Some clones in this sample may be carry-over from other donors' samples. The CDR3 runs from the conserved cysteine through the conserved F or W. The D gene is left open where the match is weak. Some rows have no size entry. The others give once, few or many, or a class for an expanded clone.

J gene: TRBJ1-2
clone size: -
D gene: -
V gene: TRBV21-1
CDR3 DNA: TGTGCCAGCAGCAAAGGGAGCTATGGCTACACCTTC
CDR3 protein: CASSKGSYGYTF

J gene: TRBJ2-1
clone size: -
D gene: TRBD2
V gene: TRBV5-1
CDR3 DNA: TGCGCCAGCAGCTTGGGGACTAGCGGAGAGTTACTTTTCTTC
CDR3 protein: CASSLGTSGELLFF

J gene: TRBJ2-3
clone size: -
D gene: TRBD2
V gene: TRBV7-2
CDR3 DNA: TGTGCCAGCAGCCCCCAGACTAGCGGGAGGCTCACAGATACGCAGTATTTT
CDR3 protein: CASSPQTSGRLTDTQYF

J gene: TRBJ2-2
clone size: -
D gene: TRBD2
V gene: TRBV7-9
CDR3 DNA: TGTGCCAGCAGCCTAGGGGAGGGAGGATGGACCGGGGAGCTGTTTTTT
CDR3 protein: CASSLGEGGWTGELFF

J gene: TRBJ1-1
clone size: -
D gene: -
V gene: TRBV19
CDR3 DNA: TGTGCCAGTAGTACTGAAGCGGGGGAACCGAACACTGAAGCTTTCTTT
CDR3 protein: CASSTEAGEPNTEAFF

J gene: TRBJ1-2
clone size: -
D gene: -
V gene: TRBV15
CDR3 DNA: TGTGCCACCAGTAATGGGCTCAACTATGGCTACACCTTC
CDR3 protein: CATSNGLNYGYTF

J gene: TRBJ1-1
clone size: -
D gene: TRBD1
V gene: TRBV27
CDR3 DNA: TGTGCCAGCAGCCGGACAGGGGGCAGGTTTTGGACTGAAGCTTTCTTT
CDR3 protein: CASSRTGGRFWTEAFF

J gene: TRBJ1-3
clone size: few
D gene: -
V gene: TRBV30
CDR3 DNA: TGTGCCTGGAGTATTTCCCTTTGGAACACCATATATTTT
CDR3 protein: CAWSISLWNTIYF

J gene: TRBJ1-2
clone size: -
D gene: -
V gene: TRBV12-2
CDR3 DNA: TGTGCAAGTCGCTTAGCGAGACGACGTCGTGTGGCTGGCTACACCTTC
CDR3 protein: CASRLARRRRVAGYTF

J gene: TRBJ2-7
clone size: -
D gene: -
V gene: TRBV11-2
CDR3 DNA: TGTGCCAGCGGTTATAGCGGACCTACACCACGCGAGCAGTACTTC
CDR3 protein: CASGYSGPTPREQYF

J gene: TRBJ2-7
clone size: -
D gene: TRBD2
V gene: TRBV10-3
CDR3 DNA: TGTGCCATCAGTGGACTAGCGGGGAGCTCCTACGAGCAGTACTTC
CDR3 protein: CAISGLAGSSYEQYF

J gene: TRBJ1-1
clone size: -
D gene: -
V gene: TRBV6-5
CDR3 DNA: TGTGCCAGCAGTTACATGGGTTTCTCTGAAGCTTTCTTT
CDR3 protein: CASSYMGFSEAFF

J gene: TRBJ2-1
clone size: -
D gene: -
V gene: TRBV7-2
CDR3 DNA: TGTGCCAGCAGCGTCCAGTCCGGGACGCCCTACAATGAGCAGTTCTTC
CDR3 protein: CASSVQSGTPYNEQFF

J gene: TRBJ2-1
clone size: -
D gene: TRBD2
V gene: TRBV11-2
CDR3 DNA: TGTGCCAGCAGCCAACCTCGGACTAGCGGGACGTACAATGAGCAGTTCTTC
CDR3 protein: CASSQPRTSGTYNEQFF

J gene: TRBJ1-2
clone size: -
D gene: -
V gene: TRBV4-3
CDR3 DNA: TGCGCCAGCAGCCAAGATATGGTCAGGCTTAACTATGGCTACACCTTC
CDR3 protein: CASSQDMVRLNYGYTF

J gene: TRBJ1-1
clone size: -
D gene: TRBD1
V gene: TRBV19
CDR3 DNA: TGTGCCAGTAGCCAAACAGGGGATGCTTTCTTT
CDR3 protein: CASSQTGDAFF

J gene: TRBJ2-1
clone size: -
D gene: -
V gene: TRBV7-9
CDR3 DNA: TGTGCCAGCAGCTTAGTGGTAGGGGGCTCCTACAATGAGCAGTTCTTC
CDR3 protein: CASSLVVGGSYNEQFF

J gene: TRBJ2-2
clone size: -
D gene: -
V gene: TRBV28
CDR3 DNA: TGTGCCAGCAGTTTCTTCGGGGAGCTGTTTTTT
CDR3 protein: CASSFFGELFF

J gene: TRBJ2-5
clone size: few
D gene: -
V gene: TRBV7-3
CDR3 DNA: TGTGCCAGCAGCTCCCAAGGTGGGCAAGAGACCCAGTACTTC
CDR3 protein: CASSSQGGQETQYF

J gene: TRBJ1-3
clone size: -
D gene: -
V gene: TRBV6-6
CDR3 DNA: TGTGCCAGCAGTTACCGGGCTGGAAACACCATATATTTT
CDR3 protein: CASSYRAGNTIYF

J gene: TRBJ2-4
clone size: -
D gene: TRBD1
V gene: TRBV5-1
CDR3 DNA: TGCGCCAGCAGCGGAGGACAGGGCCAATCTCTAGCCAAAAACATTCAGTACTTC
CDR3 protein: CASSGGQGQSLAKNIQYF

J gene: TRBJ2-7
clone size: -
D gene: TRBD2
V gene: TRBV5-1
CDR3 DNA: TGCGCCAGCAGCTTCACCGGACTAGCGGGAGACCAGGTGAACTTC
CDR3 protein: CASSFTGLAGDQVNF

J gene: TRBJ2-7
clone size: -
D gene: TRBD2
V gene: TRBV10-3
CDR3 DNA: TGTGCCATCAGTGGGGGACTAGCGGGACAGATGGGGGAGCAGTACTTC
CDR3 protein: CAISGGLAGQMGEQYF

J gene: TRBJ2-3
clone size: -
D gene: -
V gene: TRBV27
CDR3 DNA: TGTGCCAGCAGTTTAACTAGAGGTACAGATACGCAGTATTTT
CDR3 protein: CASSLTRGTDTQYF

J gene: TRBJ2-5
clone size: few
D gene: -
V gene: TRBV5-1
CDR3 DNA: TGCGCCAGCAGCTCTAGGGTCCAAGAGACCCAGTACTTC
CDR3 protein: CASSSRVQETQYF

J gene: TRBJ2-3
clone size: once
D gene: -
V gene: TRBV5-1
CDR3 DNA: TGCGCCAGCAGCTTCCCCAGCACAGATACGCAGTATTTT
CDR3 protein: CASSFPSTDTQYF

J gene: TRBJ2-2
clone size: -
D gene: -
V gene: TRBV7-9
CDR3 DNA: TGTGCCAGCAGCTTCAGGCGAACGGGGACGGGCGGGGAGCTGTTTTTT
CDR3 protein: CASSFRRTGTGGELFF

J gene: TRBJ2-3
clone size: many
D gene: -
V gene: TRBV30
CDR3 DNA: TGTGCCTGGAGTGTAGCGTACGCAACAGATACGCAGTATTTT
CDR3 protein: CAWSVAYATDTQYF

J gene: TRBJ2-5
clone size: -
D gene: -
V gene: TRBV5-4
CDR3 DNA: TGTGCCAGCACCACCGGGGGGCGCCAGCAAGAGACCCAGTACTTC
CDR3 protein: CASTTGGRQQETQYF

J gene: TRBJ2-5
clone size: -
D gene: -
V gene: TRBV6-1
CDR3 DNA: TGTGCCAGCAGTGAAGATTCTGGCAGCCAAGAGACCCAGTACTTC
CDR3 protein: CASSEDSGSQETQYF

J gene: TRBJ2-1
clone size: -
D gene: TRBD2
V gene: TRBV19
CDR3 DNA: TGTGCCAGTAGCGTCTCGGGACTAGCCTACAATGAGCAGTTCTTC
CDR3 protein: CASSVSGLAYNEQFF

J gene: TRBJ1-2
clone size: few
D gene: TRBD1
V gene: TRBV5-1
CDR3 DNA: TGCGCCAGCAGCTTGTGGGGACAGGGATCAGGCTACACCTTC
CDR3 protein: CASSLWGQGSGYTF